This T cell receptor (beta chain) was recorded in a study of radiotherapy plus CTLA-4 blockade in lung cancer. Whole-study results and caveats: TCR clones from tumors expanded in blood after radiotherapy plus ipilimumab. Early blood T cell clone changes and increased post-radiation serum interferon-beta were reportedly the strongest response predictors.

V shed 0 bases and J shed 3 bases, with 11 bases lying between them. Germline V gene data show CDR1 as ENHRY and CDR2 as SYGVKD. This CDR3 region has 16 residues. With regard to this clone: The target antigen is unknown.

The repertoire was sequenced with immunoSEQ multiplex PCR; TCRdb's copy has only in-frame clones and lacks some. This table holds roughly 120,000 clones, nearly 80% found once. Material: peripheral blood, obtained from a patient treated with radiotherapy plus ipilimumab. The TCR comes from a human donor with non-small cell lung cancer who had a partial response to radiotherapy plus ipilimumab. This chain links TRBV10-3 with TRBJ2-2; D unresolved. Here the CDR3 DNA reads TGTGCCATCAGTGAGTCCAGTTTCAGCGACACCGGGGAGCTGTTTTTT. Protein sequence: CAISESSFSDTGELFF.